Listed here are 13 T cell receptor beta chains from one sample, sequenced in a study of blood T cell repertoires in COVID-19. Only in-frame clones appear in the TCRdb table, and some are missing; sequencing was by immunoSEQ multiplex PCR. This sample carries 200,000 to 250,000 clones, about 80% of them seen once, and the ten largest clones take around 1.9%. Sequencing input: peripheral blood. The receptors were sampled from a woman aged 80 or older with acute or convalescent COVID-19.

The chain is built from TRBV28 and TRBJ2-3; TRBD1 aligns across 7 bases. This CDR3 is 15 amino acids long. Germline lookup yields CDR1 MDHEN and CDR2 SYDVKM. The V segment lost 5 bases and the J segment 0 bases; nucleotides outside the gene matches: 5. The CDR3 DNA reads as TGTGCCAGCAGTCCCGGGACAGTTAGCACAGATACGCAGTATTTT. Translated, it gives CASSPGTVSTDTQYF.

This sequence joins TRBV7-8 and TRBJ2-7, with a possible D match to TRBD1 (7 bases). V dropped 1 base and J dropped 4 bases, with 11 bases sitting between them. Germline V gene sequence: CDR1 SGHVS, CDR2 FQNEAQ. The CDR3 is 14 amino acids. The CDR3 region has the DNA TGTGCCAGCAGCTTAGGACAGGGAGGTTACGAGCAGTACTTC. Protein product: CASSLGQGGYEQYF. Looking up the rest from reference TRBV7-8 and TRBJ2-7 gives the full variable domain: GAGVSQSPRYKVAKRGQDVALRCDPISGHVSLFWYQQALGQGPEFLTYFQNEAQLDKSGLPSDRFFAERPEGSVSTLKIQRTQQEDSAVYLCASSLGQGGYEQYFGPGTRLTVT.

The chain employs TRBV18 and TRBJ2-1; weak D call: TRBD2 (7 bases). This CDR3 spans 15 amino acids. The germline V gene encodes CDR1 KGHSH and CDR2 LQKENI. Trimming stripped 5 bases from V and 5 bases from J, with 16 bases between. The CDR3 loop reads CASSSLAGADNEQFF. CDR3 coding DNA: TGTGCCAGCTCATCTCTCGCGGGGGCCGACAATGAGCAGTTCTTC.

The rearrangement uses TRBV10-3 and TRBJ2-3; D unclear. The V end was cut by 0 bases, the J end by 4 bases, with 5 bases between. This CDR3 region has 13 residues. CDR1 ENHRY and CDR2 SYGVKD come from the germline V gene. The CDR3 spells CAISESYSDTQYF. The CDR3 nucleotides read TGTGCCATCAGTGAGTCGTATTCAGATACGCAGTATTTT.

The rearrangement joins TRBV5-4 to TRBJ2-7; the D gene is possibly TRBD2 (7 bases). Germline V gives CDR1 SGHNT, CDR2 YYREEE (reference sequence). V gave up 4 bases and J gave up 3 bases, with 14 bases separating them. The CDR3 has 14 amino acids. CDR3: CASSLRGGSYEQYF. The CDR3 nucleotides are TGTGCCAGCAGCCTGAGGGGGGGGAGCTACGAGCAGTACTTC.

This clone has more than one count but fewer than ten. This chain joins TRBV30 and TRBJ1-1, with 7 bases identical to TRBD1. This CDR3 spans 13 amino acids. The germline V gene has CDR1 GTSNPN and CDR2 SVGIG (reference sequence). With V trimmed by 5 bases and J by 5 bases, 8 bases remained unmatched. The CDR3 here is CAWATGEGTEAFF. As DNA, the CDR3 is TGTGCCTGGGCTACAGGGGAAGGAACTGAAGCTTTCTTT.

J is TRBJ1-5 and V is TRBV6-2 or TRBV6-3; 9 bases are shared with TRBD1. The junction had 6 bases not matched to a gene; V was cut back by 5 bases and J by 4 bases. This CDR3 spans 15 amino acids. CDR1 MNHEY and CDR2 SVGEGT come from the germline V gene. CDR3 sequence reads: CASSPGTGKNQPQHF. DNA of the CDR3: TGTGCCAGCAGTCCCGGGACAGGGAAAAATCAGCCCCAGCATTTT.

The V call is TRBV3-1 (or the pseudogene TRBV3-2), the J call TRBJ1-2, with 10 bases fitting TRBD1. Germline CDR1 reads LGHDT; CDR2 reads YNNKEL (reference sequence). V gave up 0 bases and J gave up 8 bases; unmatched junction bases: 6. The CDR3 has 15 residues. In nucleotides, the CDR3 is TGTGCCAGCAGCCAAGACGACAGGGGGCGCGTCGGCTACACCTTC. Residues: CASSQDDRGRVGYTF.

This clone turned up a few times. An end of the junction does not agree with germline; a read error may underlie this. The chain has TRBV20-1 and TRBJ1-2, with 9 bases matching TRBD1. CDR3 length equals 14 residues. Germline V gene lookup returns CDR1 DFQATT and CDR2 SNEGSKA (reference sequence). The CDR3 sequence: CSASPTGGGYAYTF. For the CDR3, the DNA is TGCAGTGCTAGTCCGACAGGGGGGGGTTATGCCTACACCTTC.

The chain uses TRBV5-1 and TRBJ2-7, with 9 bases that match TRBD1. The germline V gene has CDR1 SGHRS and CDR2 YFSETQ. The CDR3 length is 18 residues. V lost 0 bases, J lost 2 bases, and 12 bases stayed unmatched. The CDR3: CASSLGDTGTGNPYEQYF. The DNA for the CDR3 is TGCGCCAGCAGCTTGGGAGACACCGGGACAGGGAATCCCTACGAGCAGTACTTC.

The chain couples TRBV15 to TRBJ1-2; weak D call: TRBD1 (6 bases). Trimming shortened V by 3 bases and J by 3 bases, and 14 bases separated the two germline ends. This CDR3 region has 15 residues. Germline CDR1 reads LNHNV; CDR2 reads YYDKDF (reference sequence). The CDR3 region is CATSRGVDRDYGYTF. The CDR3 coding sequence is TGTGCCACCAGCAGGGGGGTGGACAGAGACTATGGCTACACCTTC.

The rearrangement uses TRBV6-5 and TRBJ1-2, with TRBD1 identical over 7 bases. V was clipped by 0 bases and J by 6 bases; unmatched bases: 10. The length of the CDR3 is 16 residues. Germline CDR1 is MNHEY and CDR2 is SVGAGI. The CDR3 is CASSYSKGAGNNGYTF. The DNA for the CDR3 is TGTGCCAGCAGTTACTCGAAGGGGGCAGGGAATAATGGCTACACCTTC.

This clone was observed once. The chain couples TRBV29-1 to TRBJ2-1; 11 bases map to TRBD1. CDR3 size: 15 residues. Losses at the gene ends were 8 bases for V and 4 bases for J; bases not matched to a gene: 10. CDR1 and CDR2 from the germline V gene are SQVTM and ANQGSEA. CDR3 sequence reads: CSYGEDRGQYNEQFF. In nucleotides, the CDR3 is TGCAGCTACGGAGAGGACAGGGGGCAATACAATGAGCAGTTCTTC.